This record looks at one TCR beta chain sequence and its context. The V end was cut by 1 base, the J end by 6 bases, with 10 bases between. CDR1 SGHVS and CDR2 FQNEAQ come from the germline V gene. This CDR3 region has 13 residues. The record originates from a study of cytomegalovirus exposure and HLA in healthy donors. Primers for the PCR totalled 60 Vbeta and 13 Jbeta. Only in-frame clones appear in the TCRdb table, and some are missing; sequencing was by immunoSEQ multiplex PCR. Of 150,000 or so clones in the sample, approximately 70% are singletons; the top ten hold around 6.9%. This clonotype was obtained from a man aged 40-49 years in good health and CMV-seropositive. The source material was PBMCs. The rearrangement joins TRBV7-8 to TRBJ2-7; possible D gene TRBD2, 6 bases. CDR3 in amino acids: CASSLDAGSEQYF. The DNA for the CDR3 is TGTGCCAGCAGCTTAGATGCGGGATCCGAGCAGTACTTC. Variable domain in full (rest from reference TRBV7-8 and TRBJ2-7): GAGVSQSPRYKVAKRGQDVALRCDPISGHVSLFWYQQALGQGPEFLTYFQNEAQLDKSGLPSDRFFAERPEGSVSTLKIQRTQQEDSAVYLCASSLDAGSEQYFGPGTRLTVT.